These T cell receptor beta chains were read from a single sample in a study of neoadjuvant anti-PD-1 for oral cavity cancer. The table came from immunoSEQ multiplex PCR; TCRdb's copy has only in-frame clones and leaves some out. The sample has about 42,000 clones, 77% seen once. The sample in question was PBMCs, obtained after nivolumab (anti-PD-1) treatment. Receptor source: a person aged 35-79 years with oral cavity squamous cell carcinoma. CDR3s include the opening cysteine and the closing phenylalanine or tryptophan. D genes are given only for firm matches. Clone sizes are given selectively: once, few, many, or a class where the clone is expanded.

NA | TRBJ1-3 | once | TRBV10-1 | TGCGCCTCCGGGAGCTCTGGAAACACCATATATTTT | CASGSSGNTIYF
NA | TRBJ1-4 | NA | TRBV5-6 | TGTGCCAGCAGCTTGGGCGGACTCCGGAACGATGAAAAACTGTTTTTT | CASSLGGLRNDEKLFF
NA | TRBJ1-2 | NA | TRBV5-1 | TGCGCCAGCAGCTTGGGGGACACAACTAACTATGGCTACACCTTC | CASSLGDTTNYGYTF
NA | TRBJ1-2 | NA | TRBV5-6 | TGTGCCAGCAGCTTGCCGGCCTCCGGCTACACCTTC | CASSLPASGYTF
NA | TRBJ2-3 | NA | TRBV2 | TGTGCCAGCAGTGACTACTCTCGAGGGAATACGCAGTATTTT | CASSDYSRGNTQYF
TRBD1 | TRBJ2-3 | NA | TRBV15 | TGTGCCACCAGCAGTGGACAGGGGAGAACAGATACGCAGTATTTT | CATSSGQGRTDTQYF
TRBD1 | TRBJ2-2 | NA | TRBV19 | TGTGCCACTCGTCCGGGACAGATGAACACCGGGGAGCTGTTTTTT | CATRPGQMNTGELFF
TRBD1 | TRBJ1-2 | NA | TRBV19 | TGTGCCAGTAGTACACAGGGGGCTAACTATGGCTACACCTTC | CASSTQGANYGYTF
NA | TRBJ2-7 | NA | TRBV5-4 | TGTGCCAGCAGCTTTGGACTGAGTCGGGATTACGAGCAGTACTTC | CASSFGLSRDYEQYF
TRBD2 | TRBJ2-1 | medium-sized | TRBV10-2 | TGCGCCAGCATCAATCTCACTCCGGGACTAGCGTACAATGAGCAGTTCTTC | CASINLTPGLAYNEQFF
TRBD2 | TRBJ2-1 | NA | TRBV7-6 | TGTGCCAGCAGCCAAACTAGCGGGAGGAGGAATGAGCAGTTCTTC | CASSQTSGRRNEQFF
NA | TRBJ2-6 | few | TRBV27 | TGTGCCAGCAGTTCACGGGTCTCTGGGGCCAACGTCCTGACTTTC | CASSSRVSGANVLTF
NA | TRBJ1-1 | few | TRBV21-1 | TGTGCCAGCAGCAATTACAGGGTGAACACTGAAGCTTTCTTT | CASSNYRVNTEAFF
NA | TRBJ1-1 | NA | TRBV9 | TGTGCCAGCAGCGTAGTAGGACAGCCTGAAGCTTTCTTT | CASSVVGQPEAFF
NA | TRBJ2-2 | NA | TRBV28 | TGTGCCAGCCAGGGCAGGGTCACCGGGGAGCTGTTTTTT | CASQGRVTGELFF
NA | TRBJ2-7 | NA | TRBV2 | TGTGCCAGCAGGACAGCGCAGGTCGAGCAGTACTTC | CASRTAQVEQYF
NA | TRBJ2-1 | NA | TRBV4-2 | TGTGCCAGCAGCCAAGAAGGGGGCTCCTACAATGAGCAGTTCTTC | CASSQEGGSYNEQFF
NA | TRBJ1-2 | NA | TRBV2 | TGTGCCAGCAGTGAAGACAGGGCCAACTATGGCTACACCTTC | CASSEDRANYGYTF
NA | TRBJ2-7 | few | TRBV11-2 | TGTGCCAGCAGCTTAGCCGCCGGGACGGGCTCCTACGAGCAGTACTTC | CASSLAAGTGSYEQYF
NA | TRBJ2-7 | NA | TRBV9 | TGTGCCAGCAGCGTAGAGGGTCAAGGTTACGAGCAGTACTTC | CASSVEGQGYEQYF
TRBD2 | TRBJ2-1 | NA | TRBV11-2 | TGTGCCAGCAGTTCTAGCGGGACCTACAATGAGCAGTTCTTC | CASSSSGTYNEQFF
NA | TRBJ2-2 | once | TRBV11-2 | TGTGCCAGCAGCTTAGATGGGAACACCGGGGAGCTGTTTTTT | CASSLDGNTGELFF
NA | TRBJ1-1 | NA | TRBV9 | TGTGCCAGCAGCGGCTTGACAGAAAACACTGAAGCTTTCTTT | CASSGLTENTEAFF
NA | TRBJ1-5 | NA | TRBV13 | TGTGCCAGCAGCCCCGCCCTCGGTCAGCCCCAGCATTTT | CASSPALGQPQHF
NA | TRBJ2-3 | few | TRBV7-9 | TGTGCCAGCAGCTCCAGGACTTGGAGGGTAGATACGCAGTATTTT | CASSSRTWRVDTQYF
NA | TRBJ1-4 | NA | TRBV7-9 | TGTGCCAGCAGCTCCGGGGCCTATAATGAAAAACTGTTTTTT | CASSSGAYNEKLFF
NA | TRBJ2-5 | NA | TRBV6-5 | TGTGCCAGCAGTTACAAGGGGACCCAGTACTTC | CASSYKGTQYF
TRBD1 | TRBJ2-5 | NA | TRBV13 | TGTGCCAGCAGCCTAATTGGACAGGGAAGAATTTCGGGTAGGGAGACCCAGTACTTC | CASSLIGQGRISGRETQYF
NA | TRBJ2-5 | few | TRBV5-5 | TGTGCCAGCAGCCTGGGAGCCCAAGAGACCCAGTACTTC | CASSLGAQETQYF
NA | TRBJ1-1 | NA | TRBV6-6 | TGTGCCAGCAGTGTTCAGGGGAACACTGAAGCTTTCTTT | CASSVQGNTEAFF
TRBD1 | TRBJ2-5 | NA | TRBV5-8 | TGTGCCAGCAGCTGGAGGGGGACAGGCAAAGAGACCCAGTACTTC | CASSWRGTGKETQYF
NA | TRBJ1-6 | few | TRBV2 | TGTGCCAGAAGGCCTGGGGGGGGGTCCTCCTATAATTCACCCCTCCACTTT | CARRPGGGSSYNSPLHF
TRBD1 | TRBJ1-2 | NA | TRBV4-1 | TGCGCCAGCAGCCTGGGACAGTTTTCCTATGGCTACACCTTC | CASSLGQFSYGYTF
NA | TRBJ1-3 | NA | TRBV15 | TGTGCCACCAGCCCGTTGGGAGACACCATATATTTT | CATSPLGDTIYF
TRBD2 | TRBJ2-3 | NA | TRBV6-6 | TGTGCCAGTGTGGGGACTAGCTTATATACGCAGTATTTT | CASVGTSLYTQYF
NA | TRBJ2-3 | NA | TRBV11-3 | TGTGCCAGCAGCTTAGGCGGGGACCTGGATACGCAGTATTTT | CASSLGGDLDTQYF
TRBD1 | TRBJ1-2 | NA | TRBV10-3 | TGTGCCATCAGCCTTACAGGGGGTGTCTCTCGTGAGGGCTACACCTTC | CAISLTGGVSREGYTF
NA | TRBJ2-7 | NA | TRBV19 | TGTGCCAGTCGCCCGGGACGGCTTGACTACGAGCAGTACTTC | CASRPGRLDYEQYF
NA | TRBJ1-2 | NA | TRBV5-6 | TGTGCCAGCAGCTTGGCCGGGGTGTTCTATGGCTACACCTTC | CASSLAGVFYGYTF
TRBD1 | TRBJ1-6 | NA | TRBV19 | TGTGCCAGTAGCGGACAGGGGTTTTCACCCCTCCACTTT | CASSGQGFSPLHF
NA | TRBJ2-3 | NA | TRBV5-4 | TGTGCCAGCAGCTCGGGACCGCAGGTCACAGATACGCAGTATTTT | CASSSGPQVTDTQYF
NA | TRBJ1-1 | once | TRBV25-1 | TGTGCCAGCAGAATCATGAACACTGAAGCTTTCTTT | CASRIMNTEAFF
NA | TRBJ1-5 | few | TRBV30 | TGTGCCTGGAGTATATCGTCCGGGTCGCAGCCCCAGCATTTT | CAWSISSGSQPQHF
NA | TRBJ1-3 | NA | TRBV10-2 | TGCGCCAGCAGACCCGTAGGGGCAACTGGAAACACCATATATTTT | CASRPVGATGNTIYF
TRBD2 | TRBJ2-1 | NA | TRBV5-1 | TGCGCCAGCAGCCGCGGGACTAGCGGGAGGGCCTTAGGAAATGAGCAGTTCTTC | CASSRGTSGRALGNEQFF
NA | TRBJ2-7 | NA | TRBV11-2 | TGTGCCAGCAGCTTCGCCCCGGATCAGACCCCGTACTTC | CASSFAPDQTPYF
NA | TRBJ2-1 | NA | TRBV6-5 | TGTGCCAGCAGTTACTCGGGTGGCTACAATGAGCAGTTCTTC | CASSYSGGYNEQFF
TRBD1 | TRBJ2-7 | NA | TRBV28 | TGTGCCAGCAGTTACGACAGGGCAACCGAGCAGTACTTC | CASSYDRATEQYF
NA | TRBJ2-2 | NA | TRBV7-9 | TGTGCCAGCAGCTTCAGAGGAGCTCGAAACACCGGGGAGCTGTTTTTT | CASSFRGARNTGELFF
NA | TRBJ1-3 | NA | TRBV5-6 | TGTGCCAGCAGCCTTAGAGGCAGGGGCCCCTCTGGAAACACCATATATTTT | CASSLRGRGPSGNTIYF
NA | TRBJ1-1 | once | TRBV27 | TGTGCCAGCAGTTCGCGTACGGGGGTGGCTTTCTTT | CASSSRTGVAFF
NA | TRBJ1-2 | NA | TRBV5-8 | TGTGCCAGCAGCTACCCCTTAGGAGGTACCTTC | CASSYPLGGTF